The T cell receptor (beta chain) under discussion was sequenced for a study of T-cell reconstitution after alpha-beta-depleted transplantation in children. V was shortened by 1 base and J by 8 bases, with 8 bases between the two germline ends. This CDR3 region has 11 residues. Germline V gives CDR1 DFQATT, CDR2 SNEGSKA (reference sequence). It was with unique molecular identifiers that the TCRbeta library was prepared. TCRdb re-called the PCR reads with MiXCR, one entry per CDR3 protein. Of fewer than 500,000 distinct CDR3 sequences in the sample, 43% were seen once. The chain is built from TRBV20-1 and TRBJ1-1; no firm D call. The source material was PBMCs, sampled before TCRalphabeta/CD19-depleted stem cell transplant. This TCR came from a girl aged 2-10 years with aplastic anemia, due to receive a stem cell transplant. The CDR3 region has the DNA TGCAGTGCTAGAGTTGTCTCCGAAGCTTTCTTT. This encodes CSARVVSEAFF.